These 7 T cell receptor beta chains were sequenced from one sample in a study of shared clonotypes between healthy human individuals. Data came from immunoSEQ multiplex PCR; TCRdb stores just in-frame clones and leaves some out. The sample includes 2 million to 2.5 million clones, 85% to 95% seen only once; the top ten take roughly 1%. CD45RO-negative CD8 cells positively selected for CCR7 made up the naive population, which excluded terminally differentiated effector memory CD45RA+ cells. Material for sequencing was naive CD8+ T cells sorted from blood. The receptor source for this set is a man younger than 35 in good health.

The genes are TRBV23-1 and TRBJ1-6; D remains ambiguous. TRBV23-1 is an open reading frame whose function is uncertain. The V end lost 4 bases, the J end lost 4 bases, and 11 bases lay between the germline ends. The CDR3 consists of 15 residues. The CDR3 spells CASSLGRRYNSPLHF. As DNA, the CDR3 is TGCGCCAGCAGTCTTGGCCGGCGATATAATTCACCCCTCCACTTT.

This chain uses TRBV10-2 with TRBJ1-6; D is perhaps TRBD1 (5 bases). Trimming removed 5 bases at V and 7 bases at J, with 6 bases between. Germline-derived CDR1 and CDR2 are WSHSY and SAAADI. There are 12 residues in the CDR3. The CDR3: CASSSGNSPLHF. In DNA form, the CDR3 reads TGCGCCAGCAGTTCAGGGAATTCACCCCTCCACTTT.

This sequence joins TRBV28 and TRBJ1-1, with 8 positions matching TRBD1. Germline-derived CDR1 and CDR2 are MDHEN and SYDVKM. V shed 3 bases and J 7 bases; nucleotides not matched to a gene: 10. The CDR3 extends over 15 amino acids. CDR3 DNA: TGTGCCAGCAGTTTCCCCGCAGGGGGCGAGGTTGAAGCTTTCTTT. Protein: CASSFPAGGEVEAFF. The whole variable domain, remainder taken from reference TRBV28 and TRBJ1-1, is DVKVTQSSRYLVKRTGEKVFLECVQDMDHENMFWYRQDPGLGLRLIYFSYDVKMKEKGDIPEGYSVSREKKERFSLILESASTNQTSMYLCASSFPAGGEVEAFFGQGTRLTVV.

A note on this clone: The junction departs from germline at one end; a sequencing error may be responsible. The chain recombines TRBV6-6 with TRBJ2-5; tentatively, D is TRBD1 (6 bases). Per germline, CDR1 MNHNY and CDR2 SVGAGI (reference sequence). The CDR3 consists of 12 residues. The CDR3 is CACRGVQETQYF. The CDR3 DNA follows: TGTGCCTGCAGGGGTGTCCAAGAGACCCAGTACTTC.

Notes on this clone: The sample contains more than one DNA sequence encoding this CDR3. The CDR3 is CASSANTGELFF. CDR3 sequence (DNA): TGTGCCAGCAGTGCTAACACCGGGGAGCTGTTTTTT. The V gene is TRBV13, the J gene TRBJ2-2, with D uncertain. Germline-derived CDR1 and CDR2 are PRHDT and FYEKMQ (reference sequence). The CDR3 sequence is 12 residues long. V was cut by 6 bases and J by 2 bases, with 4 bases left in between.

V usage is TRBV21-1 and J usage is TRBJ1-4. TRBV21-1 is assigned pseudogene status. The CDR3 extends over 17 amino acids. As DNA, the CDR3 is TGTGCCAGCAGCAAAGGTAGGATGGAGACGGGAAATGAAAAACTGTTTTTT. Its translation is CASSKGRMETGNEKLFF.

V usage is TRBV11-2 and J usage is TRBJ2-3; TRBD1 agrees at 7 bases. The CDR3 is 13 residues long. V shed 5 bases and J 6 bases; nucleotides not matched to a gene: 5. The germline V gene encodes CDR1 SGHAT and CDR2 FQNNGV. CDR3 DNA sequence: TGTGCCAGCAGCCCAACGACAGGGGATACGCAGTATTTT. Translating it yields CASSPTTGDTQYF.